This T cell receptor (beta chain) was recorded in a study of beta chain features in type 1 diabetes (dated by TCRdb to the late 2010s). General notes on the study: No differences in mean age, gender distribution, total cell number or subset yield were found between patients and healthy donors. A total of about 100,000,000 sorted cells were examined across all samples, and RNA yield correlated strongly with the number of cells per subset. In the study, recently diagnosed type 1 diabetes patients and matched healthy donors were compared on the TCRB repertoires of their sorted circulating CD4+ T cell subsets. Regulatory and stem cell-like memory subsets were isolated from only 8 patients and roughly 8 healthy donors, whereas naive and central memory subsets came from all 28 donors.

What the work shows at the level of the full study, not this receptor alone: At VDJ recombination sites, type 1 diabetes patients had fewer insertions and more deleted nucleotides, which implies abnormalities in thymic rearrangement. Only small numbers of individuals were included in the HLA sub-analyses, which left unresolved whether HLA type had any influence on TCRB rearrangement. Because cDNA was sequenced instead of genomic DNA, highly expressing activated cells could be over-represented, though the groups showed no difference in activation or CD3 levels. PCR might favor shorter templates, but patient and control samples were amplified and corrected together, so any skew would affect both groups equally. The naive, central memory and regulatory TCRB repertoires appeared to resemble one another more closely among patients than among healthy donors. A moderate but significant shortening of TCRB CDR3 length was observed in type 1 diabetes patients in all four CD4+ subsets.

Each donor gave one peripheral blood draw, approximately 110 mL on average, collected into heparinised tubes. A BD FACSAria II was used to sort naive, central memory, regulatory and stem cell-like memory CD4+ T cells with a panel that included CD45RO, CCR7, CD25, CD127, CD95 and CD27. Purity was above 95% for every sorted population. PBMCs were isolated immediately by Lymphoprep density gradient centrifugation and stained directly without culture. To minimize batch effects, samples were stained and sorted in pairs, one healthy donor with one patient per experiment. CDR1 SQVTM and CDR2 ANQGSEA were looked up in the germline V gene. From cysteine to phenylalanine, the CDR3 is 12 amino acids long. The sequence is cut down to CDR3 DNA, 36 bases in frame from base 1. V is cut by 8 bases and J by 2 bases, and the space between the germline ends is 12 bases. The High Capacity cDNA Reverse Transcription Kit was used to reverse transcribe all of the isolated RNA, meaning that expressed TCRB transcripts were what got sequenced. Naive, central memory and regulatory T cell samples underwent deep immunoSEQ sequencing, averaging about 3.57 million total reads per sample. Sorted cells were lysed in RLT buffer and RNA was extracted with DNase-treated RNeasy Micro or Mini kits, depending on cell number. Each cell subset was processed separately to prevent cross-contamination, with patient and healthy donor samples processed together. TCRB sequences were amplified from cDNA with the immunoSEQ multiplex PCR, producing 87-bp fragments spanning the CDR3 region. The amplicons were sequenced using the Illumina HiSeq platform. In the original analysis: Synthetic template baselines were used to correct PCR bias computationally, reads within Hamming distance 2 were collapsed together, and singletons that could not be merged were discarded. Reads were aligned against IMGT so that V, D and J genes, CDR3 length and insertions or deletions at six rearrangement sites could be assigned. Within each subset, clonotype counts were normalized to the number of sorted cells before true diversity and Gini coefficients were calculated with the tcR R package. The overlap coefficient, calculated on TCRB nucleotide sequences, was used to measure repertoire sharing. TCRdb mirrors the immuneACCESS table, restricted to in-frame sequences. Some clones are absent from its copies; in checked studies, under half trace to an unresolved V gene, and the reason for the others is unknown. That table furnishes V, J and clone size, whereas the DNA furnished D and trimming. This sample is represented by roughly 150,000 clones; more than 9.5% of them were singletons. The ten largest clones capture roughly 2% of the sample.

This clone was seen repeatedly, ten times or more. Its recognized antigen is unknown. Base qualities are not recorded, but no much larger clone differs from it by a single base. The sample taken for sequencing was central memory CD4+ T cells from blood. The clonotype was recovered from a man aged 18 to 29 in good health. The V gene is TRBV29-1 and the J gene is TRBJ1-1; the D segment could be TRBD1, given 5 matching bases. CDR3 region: CSSRGGNTEAFF. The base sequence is TGCAGCAGTCGCGGGGGAAACACTGAAGCTTTCTTT.